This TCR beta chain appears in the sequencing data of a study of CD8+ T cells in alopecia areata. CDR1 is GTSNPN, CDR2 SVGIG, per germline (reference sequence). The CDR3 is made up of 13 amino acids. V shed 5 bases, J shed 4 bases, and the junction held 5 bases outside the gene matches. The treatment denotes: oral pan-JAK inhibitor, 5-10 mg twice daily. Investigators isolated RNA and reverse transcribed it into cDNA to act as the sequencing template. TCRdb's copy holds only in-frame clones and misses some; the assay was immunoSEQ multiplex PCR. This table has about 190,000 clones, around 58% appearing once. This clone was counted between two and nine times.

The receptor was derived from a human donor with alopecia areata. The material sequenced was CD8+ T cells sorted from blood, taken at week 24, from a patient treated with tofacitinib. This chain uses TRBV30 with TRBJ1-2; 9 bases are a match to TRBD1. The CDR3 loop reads CAWATGGRYGYTF. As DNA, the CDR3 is TGTGCCTGGGCTACAGGGGGCCGCTATGGCTACACCTTC.